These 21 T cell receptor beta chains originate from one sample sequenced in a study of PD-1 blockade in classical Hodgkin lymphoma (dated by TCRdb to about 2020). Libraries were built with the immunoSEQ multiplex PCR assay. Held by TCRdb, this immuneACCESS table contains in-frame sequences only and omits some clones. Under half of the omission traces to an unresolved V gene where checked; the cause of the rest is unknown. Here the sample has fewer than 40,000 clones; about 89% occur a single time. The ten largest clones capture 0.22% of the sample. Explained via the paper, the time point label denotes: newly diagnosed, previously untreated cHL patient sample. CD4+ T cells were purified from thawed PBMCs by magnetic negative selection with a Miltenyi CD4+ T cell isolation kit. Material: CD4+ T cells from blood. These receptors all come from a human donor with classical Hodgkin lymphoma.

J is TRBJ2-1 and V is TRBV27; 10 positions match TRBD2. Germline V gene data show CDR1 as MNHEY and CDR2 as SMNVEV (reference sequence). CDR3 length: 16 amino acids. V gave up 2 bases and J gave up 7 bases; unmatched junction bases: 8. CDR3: CASSLTPLAGVNEQFF. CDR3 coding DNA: TGTGCCAGCAGTTTAACCCCCCTAGCGGGAGTGAATGAGCAGTTCTTC.

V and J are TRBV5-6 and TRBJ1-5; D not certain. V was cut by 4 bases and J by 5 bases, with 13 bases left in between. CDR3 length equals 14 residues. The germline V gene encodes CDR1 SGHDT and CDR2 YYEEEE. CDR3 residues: CASSHGWGDQPQHF. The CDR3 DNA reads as TGTGCCAGCAGCCATGGCTGGGGAGATCAGCCCCAGCATTTT.

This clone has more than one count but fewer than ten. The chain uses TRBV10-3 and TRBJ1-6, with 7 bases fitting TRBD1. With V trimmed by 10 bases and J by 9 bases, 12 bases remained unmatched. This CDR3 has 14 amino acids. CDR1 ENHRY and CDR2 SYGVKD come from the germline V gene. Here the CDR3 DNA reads TGTGCCACCCGTACGACAGGGACGGCTTCACCCCTCCACTTT. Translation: CATRTTGTASPLHF.

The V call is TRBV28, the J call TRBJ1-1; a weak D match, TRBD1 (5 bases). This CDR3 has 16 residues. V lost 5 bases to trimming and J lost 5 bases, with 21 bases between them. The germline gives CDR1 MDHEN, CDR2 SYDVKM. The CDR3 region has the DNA TGTGCCAGCAGTCCCCTAGGGGCTGCGCGACGAACTGAAGCTTTCTTT. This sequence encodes CASSPLGAARRTEAFF.

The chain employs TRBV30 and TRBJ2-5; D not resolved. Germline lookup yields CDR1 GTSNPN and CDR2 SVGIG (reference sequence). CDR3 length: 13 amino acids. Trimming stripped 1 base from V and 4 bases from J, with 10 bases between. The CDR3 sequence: CAWSDYLGETQYF. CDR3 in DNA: TGTGCCTGGAGTGATTACTTGGGAGAGACCCAGTACTTC.

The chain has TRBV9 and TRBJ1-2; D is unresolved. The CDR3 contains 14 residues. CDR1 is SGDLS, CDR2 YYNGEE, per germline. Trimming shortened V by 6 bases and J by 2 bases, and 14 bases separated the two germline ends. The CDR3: CASTEGPENYGYTF. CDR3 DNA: TGTGCCAGCACCGAAGGACCGGAGAACTATGGCTACACCTTC.

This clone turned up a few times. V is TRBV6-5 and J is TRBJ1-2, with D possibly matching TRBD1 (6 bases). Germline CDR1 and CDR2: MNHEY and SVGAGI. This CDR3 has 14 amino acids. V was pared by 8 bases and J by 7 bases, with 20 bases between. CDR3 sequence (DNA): TGTGCCAGCGGGGAACGTAGGGGAGGGGGTGGCTACACCTTC. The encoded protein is CASGERRGGGGYTF.

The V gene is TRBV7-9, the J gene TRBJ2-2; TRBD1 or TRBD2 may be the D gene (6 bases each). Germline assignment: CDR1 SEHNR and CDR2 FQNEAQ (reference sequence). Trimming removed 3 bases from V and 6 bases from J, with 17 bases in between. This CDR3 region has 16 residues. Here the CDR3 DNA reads TGTGCCAGCAGCTTTGTTGGGGGGCCCTGGCCCGGGGAGCTGTTTTTT. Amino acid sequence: CASSFVGGPWPGELFF. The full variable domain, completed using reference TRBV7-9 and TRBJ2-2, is DTGVSQNPRHKITKRGQNVTFRCDPISEHNRLYWYRQTLGQGPEFLTYFQNEAQLEKSRLLSDRFSAERPKGSFSTLEIQRTEQGDSAMYLCASSFVGGPWPGELFFGEGSRLTVL.

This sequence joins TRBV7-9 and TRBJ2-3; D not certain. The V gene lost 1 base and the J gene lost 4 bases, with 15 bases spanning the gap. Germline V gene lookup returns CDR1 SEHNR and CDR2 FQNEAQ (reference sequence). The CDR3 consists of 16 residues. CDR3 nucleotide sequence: TGTGCCAGCAGCTTAGGAGGAGCCGGGCCAGCAGATACGCAGTATTTT. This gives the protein CASSLGGAGPADTQYF.

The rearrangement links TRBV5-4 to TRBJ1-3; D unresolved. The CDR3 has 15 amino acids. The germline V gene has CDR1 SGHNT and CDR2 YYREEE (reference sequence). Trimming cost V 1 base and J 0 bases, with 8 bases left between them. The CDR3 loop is CASSLRGASGNTIYF. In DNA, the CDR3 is TGTGCCAGCAGCTTGCGGGGAGCCTCTGGAAACACCATATATTTT.

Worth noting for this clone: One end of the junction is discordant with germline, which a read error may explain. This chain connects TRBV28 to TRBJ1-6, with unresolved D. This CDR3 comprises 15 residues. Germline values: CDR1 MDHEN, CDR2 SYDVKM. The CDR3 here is CASSFSYGNNSPLHF. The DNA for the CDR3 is TGTGCCAGCAGTTTTAGCTACGGCAATAATTCGCCCCTCCACTTT.

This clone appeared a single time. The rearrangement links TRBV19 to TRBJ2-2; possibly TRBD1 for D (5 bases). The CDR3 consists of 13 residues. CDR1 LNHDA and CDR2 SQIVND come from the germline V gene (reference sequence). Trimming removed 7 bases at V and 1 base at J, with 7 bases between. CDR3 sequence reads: CASTTGNTGELFF. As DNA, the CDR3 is TGTGCCAGTACCACAGGGAACACCGGGGAGCTGTTTTTT.

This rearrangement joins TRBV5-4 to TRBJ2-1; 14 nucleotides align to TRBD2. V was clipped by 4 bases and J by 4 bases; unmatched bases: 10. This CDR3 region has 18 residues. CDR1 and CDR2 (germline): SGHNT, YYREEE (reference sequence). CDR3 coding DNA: TGTGCCAGCAGCCAAGGACTAGCGGGGGGCCCCGTGTACAATGAGCAGTTCTTC. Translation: CASSQGLAGGPVYNEQFF.

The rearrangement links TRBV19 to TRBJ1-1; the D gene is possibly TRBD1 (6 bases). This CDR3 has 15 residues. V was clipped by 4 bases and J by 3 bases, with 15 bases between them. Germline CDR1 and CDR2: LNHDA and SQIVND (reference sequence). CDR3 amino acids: CASSKPGAGDTEAFF. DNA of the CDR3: TGTGCCAGTAGTAAGCCCGGGGCAGGGGACACTGAAGCTTTCTTT.

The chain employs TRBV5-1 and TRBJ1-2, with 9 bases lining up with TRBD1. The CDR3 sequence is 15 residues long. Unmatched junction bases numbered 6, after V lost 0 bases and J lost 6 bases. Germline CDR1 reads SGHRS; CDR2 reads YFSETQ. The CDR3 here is CASSLAGTGIDGYTF. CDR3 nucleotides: TGCGCCAGCAGCTTGGCGGGGACAGGGATTGATGGCTACACCTTC.

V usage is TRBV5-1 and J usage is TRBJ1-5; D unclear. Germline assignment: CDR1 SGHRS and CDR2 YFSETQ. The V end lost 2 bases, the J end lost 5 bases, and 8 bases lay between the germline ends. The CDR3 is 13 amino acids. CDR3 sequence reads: CASSFGPDQPQHF. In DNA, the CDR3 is TGCGCCAGCAGCTTTGGCCCTGATCAGCCCCAGCATTTT.

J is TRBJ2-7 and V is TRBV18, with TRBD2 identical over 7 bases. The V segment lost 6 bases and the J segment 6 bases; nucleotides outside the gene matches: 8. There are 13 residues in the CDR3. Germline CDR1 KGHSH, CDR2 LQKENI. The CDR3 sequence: CASSRDYNSEQYF. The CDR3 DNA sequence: TGTGCCAGCTCGAGGGACTATAATTCCGAGCAGTACTTC.

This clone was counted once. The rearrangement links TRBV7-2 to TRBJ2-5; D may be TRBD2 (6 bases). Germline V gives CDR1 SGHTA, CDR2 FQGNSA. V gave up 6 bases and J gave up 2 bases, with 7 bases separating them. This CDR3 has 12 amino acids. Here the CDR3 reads CASSGLQETQYF. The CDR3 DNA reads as TGTGCCAGCAGTGGACTACAAGAGACCCAGTACTTC. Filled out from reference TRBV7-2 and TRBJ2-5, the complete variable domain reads GAGVSQSPSNKVTEKGKDVELRCDPISGHTALYWYRQSLGQGLEFLIYFQGNSAPDKSGLPSDRFSAERTGGSVSTLTIQRTQQEDSAVYLCASSGLQETQYFGPGTRLLVL.

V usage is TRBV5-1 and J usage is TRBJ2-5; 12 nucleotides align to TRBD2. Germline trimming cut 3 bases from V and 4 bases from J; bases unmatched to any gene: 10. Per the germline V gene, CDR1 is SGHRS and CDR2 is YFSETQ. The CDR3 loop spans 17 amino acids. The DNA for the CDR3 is TGCGCCAGCAGCTGGGGCCCCCTAGCGGGGGGGGGAGAGACCCAGTACTTC. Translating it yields CASSWGPLAGGGETQYF. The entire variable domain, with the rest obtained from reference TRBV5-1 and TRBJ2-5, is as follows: KAGVTQTPRYLIKTRGQQVTLSCSPISGHRSVSWYQQTPGQGLQFLFEYFSETQRNKGNFPGRFSGRQFSNSRSEMNVSTLELGDSALYLCASSWGPLAGGGETQYFGPGTRLLVL.

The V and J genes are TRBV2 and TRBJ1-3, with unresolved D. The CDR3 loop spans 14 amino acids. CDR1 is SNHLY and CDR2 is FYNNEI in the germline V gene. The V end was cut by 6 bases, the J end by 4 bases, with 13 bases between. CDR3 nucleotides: TGTGCCAGCAGGACCGACATATCCGGAAACACCATATATTTT. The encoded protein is CASRTDISGNTIYF.

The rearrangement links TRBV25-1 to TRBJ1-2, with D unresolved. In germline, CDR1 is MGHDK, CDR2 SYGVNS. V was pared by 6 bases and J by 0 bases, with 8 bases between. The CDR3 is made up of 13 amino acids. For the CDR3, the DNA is TGTGCCAGCAGCTCAGGACCTAACTATGGCTACACCTTC. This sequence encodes CASSSGPNYGYTF.